This is a list of T cell receptor beta chains from one sample in a study of human T cells and chemical hapten exposure. TCRdb re-called the RACE reads through MiXCR, storing one row per CDR3 protein. Here the sample spans about 300,000 distinct CDR3 sequences, 4.5% to 5.5% being singletons. This specimen was whole blood, taken in connection with sensitization to the hapten diphenylcyclopropenone (DPC). The receptors shown here come from a woman aged 18-29 years with alopecia areata. Some clones in this sample may be carry-over from other donors' samples. Both conserved end residues are part of each CDR3. Fields, in order: clone size, V gene, D gene, J gene, CDR3 protein, CDR3 DNA. The D gene is left open where the match is weak. The size field is filled for only some rows; it gives once, few, many or a size class.

NA	TRBV27	TRBD1	TRBJ2-7	CASSLSPSGQIYEQYF	TGTGCCAGCAGTTTATCCCCCTCGGGACAGATCTACGAGCAGTACTTC
few	TRBV18	TRBD1	TRBJ1-5	CASSPPGQVSNQPQHF	TGTGCCAGCTCACCTCCGGGACAGGTGAGCAATCAGCCCCAGCATTTT
many	TRBV6-6	TRBD1	TRBJ1-5	CASSPTGTGPGSNQPQHF	TGTGCCAGCAGTCCTACCGGGACAGGGCCCGGTAGCAATCAGCCCCAGCATTTT
few	TRBV20-1	TRBD1	TRBJ1-4	CSAPGQGREKLFF	TGCAGCGCACCGGGACAGGGGCGGGAAAAACTGTTTTTT
few	TRBV19	TRBD2	TRBJ2-1	CASSIDLIPRGGAFPPPYEQFF	TGTGCCAGTAGTATAGATCTTATACCCCGCGGGGGGGCATTTCCCCCCCCCTATGAGCAGTTCTTC
NA	TRBV12-3/TRBV12-4	TRBD1	TRBJ1-1	CASTDTGGGLYAFF	TGTGCCAGCACCGATACAGGGGGCGGATTGTATGCTTTCTTT
many	TRBV20-1	NA	TRBJ1-6	CSAKAQAGHNSPLHF	TGCAGTGCCAAAGCCCAGGCAGGGCACAATTCACCCCTCCACTTT
many	TRBV7-2	NA	TRBJ2-2	CASSLGADLGGGELFF	TGTGCCAGCAGCTTAGGGGCAGACCTTGGGGGCGGGGAGCTGTTTTTT
many	TRBV5-1	TRBD2	TRBJ2-6	CASSKPGLASGANVLTF	TGCGCCAGTAGTAAACCGGGACTAGCTTCTGGGGCCAACGTCCTGACTTTC
NA	TRBV11-3	NA	TRBJ2-2	CASSFSGGYTGELFF	TGTGCCAGCAGCTTTTCCGGTGGTTACACCGGGGAGCTGTTTTTT
few	TRBV20-1	NA	TRBJ1-1	CSAWEGEAFF	TGCAGTGCTTGGGAGGGCGAAGCTTTCTTT
many	TRBV4-3	NA	TRBJ2-6	CASSQDLRTSGANVLTF	TGCGCCAGCAGCCAAGATCTGCGGACCTCTGGGGCCAACGTCCTGACTTTC
few	TRBV3-1	TRBD1	TRBJ2-7	CASSQGWDRVEQYF	TGTGCCAGCAGCCAAGGCTGGGACAGGGTCGAGCAGTACTTC
NA	TRBV29-1	TRBD1	TRBJ2-1	CSALRMTGNEQFF	TGCAGCGCCCTTCGAATGACAGGGAATGAGCAGTTCTTC
few	TRBV27	NA	TRBJ1-1	CASSLMGGTEAFF	TGTGCCAGCAGTTTAATGGGGGGCACTGAAGCTTTCTTT
many	TRBV6-5	NA	TRBJ2-3	CASSYPGHTQYF	TGTGCCAGCAGTTACCCGGGGCACACGCAGTATTTT
few	TRBV2	TRBD2	TRBJ2-4	CASSEARKAGGGRDLNIQYF	TGTGCCAGCAGTGAAGCGAGAAAGGCCGGCGGGGGGCGAGACCTAAACATTCAGTACTTC
many	TRBV7-9	NA	TRBJ1-2	CASSLAIERYGYTF	TGTGCCAGCAGCTTAGCGATTGAGCGCTATGGCTACACCTTC
NA	TRBV27	NA	TRBJ2-1	CASSPTEVDNEQFF	TGTGCCAGCAGCCCCACGGAGGTTGACAATGAGCAGTTCTTC
few	TRBV7-6	NA	TRBJ1-4	CASSGGTAEKLFF	TGTGCCAGCAGCGGAGGGACTGCGGAAAAACTGTTTTTT
few	TRBV12-5	NA	TRBJ1-2	CASGLDTGRSYTF	TGTGCTAGTGGTTTGGATACGGGAAGGAGCTACACCTTC
NA	TRBV20-1	NA	TRBJ2-1	CSARGIFNDEQFF	TGCAGTGCTAGAGGCATCTTCAACGATGAGCAGTTCTTC
many	TRBV11-3	NA	TRBJ2-7	CASSRTRGGEQYF	TGTGCCAGCAGCCGAACTAGAGGGGGCGAGCAGTACTTC
few	TRBV4-3	NA	TRBJ2-7	CASSQDPQGTYEQYF	TGCGCCAGCAGCCAAGATCCCCAGGGAACCTACGAGCAGTACTTC
many	TRBV25-1	TRBD2	TRBJ2-3	CASSESRAGGLTDTQYF	TGTGCCAGCAGTGAATCTCGAGCGGGGGGCCTCACAGATACGCAGTATTTT
few	TRBV7-3	NA	TRBJ1-1	CASSLRERSPEAFF	TGTGCCAGCAGCTTAAGGGAACGGAGCCCTGAAGCTTTCTTT
many	TRBV9	NA	TRBJ1-3	CASSVEDFSGNTIYF	TGTGCCAGCAGCGTAGAGGATTTTTCTGGAAACACCATATATTTT
NA	TRBV4-1	NA	TRBJ1-5	CASSQYDYSNQPQHF	TGCGCCAGCAGCCAATATGATTATAGCAATCAGCCCCAGCATTTT
many	TRBV10-3	NA	TRBJ1-3	CAISDRSSGNTIYF	TGTGCCATCAGTGATAGGAGCTCTGGAAACACCATATATTTT
NA	TRBV24-1	NA	TRBJ1-6	CATSDGSDNSPLHF	TGTGCCACCAGTGATGGCTCGGATAATTCACCCCTCCACTTT
many	TRBV5-1	NA	TRBJ1-1	CASSFNPYTEAFF	TGCGCCAGCAGCTTCAACCCCTACACTGAAGCTTTCTTT
few	TRBV5-1	TRBD1	TRBJ1-1	CASSLDATGGEGAFF	TGCGCCAGCAGCTTGGACGCGACAGGGGGCGAAGGAGCTTTCTTT
NA	TRBV7-6	NA	TRBJ1-3	CASSLGQPGSGTIYF	TGTGCCAGCAGCTTAGGCCAACCGGGCTCAGGAACCATATATTTT
few	TRBV12-3/TRBV12-4	NA	TRBJ2-2	CASSFRTAHSNTGELFF	TGTGCCAGCAGTTTTAGGACAGCACACTCGAACACCGGGGAGCTGTTTTTT
NA	TRBV11-3	NA	TRBJ2-3	CASSLVEPDTQYF	TGTGCCAGCAGCTTAGTGGAGCCAGATACGCAGTATTTT
few	TRBV2	NA	TRBJ1-5	CASSFFPGGGFGNQPQHF	TGTGCCAGCAGCTTTTTCCCCGGGGGAGGGTTTGGCAATCAGCCCCAGCATTTT
few	TRBV28	NA	TRBJ1-5	CASSREALGNQPQHF	TGTGCCAGCAGTCGAGAGGCCCTCGGCAATCAGCCCCAGCATTTT
few	TRBV3-1	NA	TRBJ2-3	CASSLGGSDTQYF	TGTGCCAGCAGCCTAGGGGGTTCAGATACGCAGTATTTT
few	TRBV5-1	TRBD1	TRBJ1-4	CASSLEGAREKLFF	TGCGCCAGCAGCTTGGAGGGGGCGAGGGAAAAACTGTTTTTT
few	TRBV11-2	NA	TRBJ1-6	CASSLEGWRNNSPLHF	TGTGCCAGCAGCTTAGAAGGGTGGCGGAATAATTCACCCCTCCACTTT
many	TRBV15	TRBD1	TRBJ2-6	CATSRGTGGAGANVLTF	TGTGCCACCAGCAGGGGGACAGGGGGAGCTGGGGCCAACGTCCTGACTTTC
NA	TRBV3-1	NA	TRBJ1-1	CASSHGPAPEAFF	TGTGCCAGCAGCCACGGCCCAGCCCCTGAAGCTTTCTTT
few	TRBV6-6	TRBD2	TRBJ2-3	CASSPPVAGAPLGQYF	TGTGCCAGCAGTCCACCGGTAGCGGGGGCCCCCCTGGGGCAGTATTTT
NA	TRBV27	NA	TRBJ1-1	CASSRGAGGEAFF	TGTGCCAGCAGCCGAGGAGCCGGCGGTGAAGCTTTCTTT
NA	TRBV9	TRBD2	TRBJ2-7	CASGAGLLSTEQYF	TGTGCCAGCGGAGCGGGACTCCTCTCTACGGAGCAGTACTTC